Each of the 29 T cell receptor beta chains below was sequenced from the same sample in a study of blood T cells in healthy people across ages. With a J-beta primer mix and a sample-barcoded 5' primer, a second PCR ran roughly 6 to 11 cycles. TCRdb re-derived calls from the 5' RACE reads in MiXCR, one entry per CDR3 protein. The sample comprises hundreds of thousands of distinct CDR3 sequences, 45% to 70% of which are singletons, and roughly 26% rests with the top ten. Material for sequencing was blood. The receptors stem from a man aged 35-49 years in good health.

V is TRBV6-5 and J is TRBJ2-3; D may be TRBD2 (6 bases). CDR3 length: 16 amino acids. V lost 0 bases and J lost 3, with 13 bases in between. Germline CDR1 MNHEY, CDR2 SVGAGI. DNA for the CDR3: TGTGCCAGCAGTTACTCGATGGGGGGAGAAACAGATACGCAGTATTTT. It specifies CASSYSMGGETDTQYF.

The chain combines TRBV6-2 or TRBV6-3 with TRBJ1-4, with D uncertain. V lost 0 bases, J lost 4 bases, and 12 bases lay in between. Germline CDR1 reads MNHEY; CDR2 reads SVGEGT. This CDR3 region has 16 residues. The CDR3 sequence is CASSYSTFILNEKLFF. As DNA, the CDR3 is TGTGCCAGCAGTTACTCGACCTTCATCCTTAATGAAAAACTGTTTTTT.

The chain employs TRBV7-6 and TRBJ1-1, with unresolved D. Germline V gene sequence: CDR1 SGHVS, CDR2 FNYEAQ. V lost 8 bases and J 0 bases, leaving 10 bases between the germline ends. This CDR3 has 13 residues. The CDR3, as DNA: TGTGCCAGCGCCGTACGGATGAACACTGAAGCTTTCTTT. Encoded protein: CASAVRMNTEAFF.

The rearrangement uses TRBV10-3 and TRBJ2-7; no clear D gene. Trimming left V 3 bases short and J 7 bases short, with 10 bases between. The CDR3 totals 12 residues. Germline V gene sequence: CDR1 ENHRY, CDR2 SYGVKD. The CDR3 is CAISDMSWEQYF. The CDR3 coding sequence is TGTGCCATCAGTGATATGTCTTGGGAGCAGTACTTC.

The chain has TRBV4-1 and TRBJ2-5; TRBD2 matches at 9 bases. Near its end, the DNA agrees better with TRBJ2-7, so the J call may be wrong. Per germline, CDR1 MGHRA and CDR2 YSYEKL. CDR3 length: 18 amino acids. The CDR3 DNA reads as TGCGCCAGCAGCCAGCTACTAGCGGGCGAATCAATTCTCTACGAGCAGTACTTC. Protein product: CASSQLLAGESILYEQYF.

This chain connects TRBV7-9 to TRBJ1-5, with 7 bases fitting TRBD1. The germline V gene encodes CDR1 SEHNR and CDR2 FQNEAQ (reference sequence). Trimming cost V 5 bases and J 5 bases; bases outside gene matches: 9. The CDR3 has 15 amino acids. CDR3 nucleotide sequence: TGTGCCAGCAGCACTGACAGGGATTCGTATCAGCCCCAGCATTTT. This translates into CASSTDRDSYQPQHF.

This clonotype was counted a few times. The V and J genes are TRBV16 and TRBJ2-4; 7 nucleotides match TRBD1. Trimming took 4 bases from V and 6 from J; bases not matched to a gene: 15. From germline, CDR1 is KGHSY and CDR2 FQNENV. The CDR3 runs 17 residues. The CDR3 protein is CASSLGFGDSSLNIQYF. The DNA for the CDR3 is TGTGCCAGCAGCCTCGGCTTTGGGGACAGTTCTTTAAACATTCAGTACTTC.

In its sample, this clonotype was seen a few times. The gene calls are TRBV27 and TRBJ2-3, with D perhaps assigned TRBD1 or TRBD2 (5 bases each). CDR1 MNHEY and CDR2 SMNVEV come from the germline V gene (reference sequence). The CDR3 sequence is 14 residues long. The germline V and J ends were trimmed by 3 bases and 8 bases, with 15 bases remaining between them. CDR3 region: CASSFRGVQGTQYF. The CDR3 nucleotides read TGTGCCAGCAGTTTTAGAGGGGTCCAGGGTACGCAGTATTTT.

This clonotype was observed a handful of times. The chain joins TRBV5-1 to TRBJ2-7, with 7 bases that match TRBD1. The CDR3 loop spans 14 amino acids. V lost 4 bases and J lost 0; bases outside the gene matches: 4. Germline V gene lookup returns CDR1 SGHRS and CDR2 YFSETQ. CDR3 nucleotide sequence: TGCGCCAGCAGCATCCGGGACAGCTCCTACGAGCAGTACTTC. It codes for CASSIRDSSYEQYF.

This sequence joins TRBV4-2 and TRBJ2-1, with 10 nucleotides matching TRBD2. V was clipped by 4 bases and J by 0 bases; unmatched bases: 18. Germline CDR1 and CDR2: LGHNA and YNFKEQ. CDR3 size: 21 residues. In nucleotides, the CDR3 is TGTGCCAGCAGCCGAGATATTGGGGTAGCGGGAGGAAGTAGCTCCTACAATGAGCAGTTCTTC. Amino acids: CASSRDIGVAGGSSSYNEQFF.

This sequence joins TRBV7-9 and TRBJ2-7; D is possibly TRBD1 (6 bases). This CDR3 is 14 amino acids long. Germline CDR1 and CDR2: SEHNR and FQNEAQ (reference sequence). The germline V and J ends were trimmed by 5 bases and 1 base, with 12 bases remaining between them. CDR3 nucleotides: TGTGCCAGCAGCGGGCATGGACAGTCCTACGAGCAGTACTTC. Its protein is CASSGHGQSYEQYF.

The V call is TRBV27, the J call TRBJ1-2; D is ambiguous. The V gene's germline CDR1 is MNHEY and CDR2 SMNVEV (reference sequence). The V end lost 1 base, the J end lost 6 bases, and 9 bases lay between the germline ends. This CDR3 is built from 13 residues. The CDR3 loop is CASSLLGGDGYTF. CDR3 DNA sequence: TGTGCCAGCAGTTTATTGGGCGGGGATGGCTACACCTTC.

The CDR3 is CASSARQGAKEKLFF. DNA of the CDR3: TGTGCCAGCAGCGCTAGACAGGGGGCCAAGGAAAAACTGTTTTTT. The rearrangement uses TRBV7-9 and TRBJ1-4; TRBD1 aligns across 10 bases. The CDR3 sequence is 15 residues long. With V trimmed by 5 bases and J by 8 bases, 8 bases remained unmatched. Germline assignment: CDR1 SEHNR and CDR2 FQNEAQ (reference sequence).

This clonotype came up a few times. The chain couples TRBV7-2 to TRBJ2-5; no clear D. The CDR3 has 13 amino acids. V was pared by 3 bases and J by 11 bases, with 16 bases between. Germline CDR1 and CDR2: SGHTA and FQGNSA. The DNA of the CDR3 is TGTGCCAGCAGCTTGGGGATGGCCTCTGAGCAGTACTTC. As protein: CASSLGMASEQYF. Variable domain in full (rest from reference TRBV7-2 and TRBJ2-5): GAGVSQSPSNKVTEKGKDVELRCDPISGHTALYWYRQSLGQGLEFLIYFQGNSAPDKSGLPSDRFSAERTGGSVSTLTIQRTQQEDSAVYLCASSLGMASEQYFGPGTRLLVL.

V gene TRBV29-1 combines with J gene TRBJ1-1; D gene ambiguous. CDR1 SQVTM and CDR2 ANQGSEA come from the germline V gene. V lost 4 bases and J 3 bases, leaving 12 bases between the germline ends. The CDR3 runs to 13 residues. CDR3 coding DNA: TGCAGCGTTGTGAGACCCAGGTACACTGAAGCTTTCTTT. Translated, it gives CSVVRPRYTEAFF.

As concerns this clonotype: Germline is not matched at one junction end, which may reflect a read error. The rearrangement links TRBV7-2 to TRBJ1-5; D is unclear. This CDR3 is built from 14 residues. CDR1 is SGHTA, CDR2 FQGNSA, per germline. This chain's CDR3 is CASSLGGSNQPRHF. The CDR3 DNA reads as TGTGCCAGCAGCTTAGGTGGCAGCAATCAGCCCCGGCATTTT.

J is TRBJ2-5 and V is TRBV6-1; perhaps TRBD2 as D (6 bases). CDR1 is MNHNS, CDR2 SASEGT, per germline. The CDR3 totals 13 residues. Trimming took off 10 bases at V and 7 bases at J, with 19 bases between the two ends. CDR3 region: CATQGLTGWTQYF. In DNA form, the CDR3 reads TGTGCCACCCAAGGACTAACCGGGTGGACCCAGTACTTC.

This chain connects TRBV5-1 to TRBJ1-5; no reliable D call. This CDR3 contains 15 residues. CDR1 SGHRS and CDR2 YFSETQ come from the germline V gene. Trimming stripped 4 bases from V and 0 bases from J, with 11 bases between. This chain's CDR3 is CASSPGTNSNQPQHF. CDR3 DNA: TGCGCCAGCAGCCCAGGCACAAATAGCAATCAGCCCCAGCATTTT.

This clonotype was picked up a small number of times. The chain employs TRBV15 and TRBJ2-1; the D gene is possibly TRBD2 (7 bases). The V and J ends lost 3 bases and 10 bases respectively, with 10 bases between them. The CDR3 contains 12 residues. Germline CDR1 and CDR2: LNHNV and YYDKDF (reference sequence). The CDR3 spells CATSRGGTEQFF. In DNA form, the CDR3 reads TGTGCCACCAGCAGGGGGGGGACAGAGCAGTTCTTC.

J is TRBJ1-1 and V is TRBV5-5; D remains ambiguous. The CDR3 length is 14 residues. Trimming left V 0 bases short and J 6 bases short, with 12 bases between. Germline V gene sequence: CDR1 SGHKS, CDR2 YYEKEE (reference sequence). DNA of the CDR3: TGTGCCAGCAGCTTGGCCGGTCGGGAGGCTGAAGCTTTCTTT. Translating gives CASSLAGREAEAFF.

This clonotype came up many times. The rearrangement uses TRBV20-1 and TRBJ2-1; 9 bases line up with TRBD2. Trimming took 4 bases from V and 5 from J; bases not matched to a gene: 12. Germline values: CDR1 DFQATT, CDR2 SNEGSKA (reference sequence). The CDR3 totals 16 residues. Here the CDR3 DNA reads TGCAGTGCTAATAACCCAGGCGGGAGGGCCAACAATGAGCAGTTCTTC. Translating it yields CSANNPGGRANNEQFF.

The CDR3 region has the DNA TGTGCCAGCAGTAGGAGGGGGCAGTGGGAGCAGTACTTC. Translating gives CASSRRGQWEQYF. The rearrangement links TRBV6-5 to TRBJ2-7; D is perhaps TRBD1 (7 bases). V was pared by 5 bases and J by 7 bases, with 15 bases between. The CDR3 runs to 13 residues. Germline V CDR1 and CDR2: MNHEY, SVGAGI.

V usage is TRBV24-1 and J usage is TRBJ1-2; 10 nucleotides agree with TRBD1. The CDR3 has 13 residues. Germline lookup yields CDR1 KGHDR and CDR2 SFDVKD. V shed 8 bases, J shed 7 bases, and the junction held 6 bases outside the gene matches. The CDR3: CATKPGQGTGYTF. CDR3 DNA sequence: TGTGCCACCAAACCGGGACAGGGGACTGGCTACACCTTC.

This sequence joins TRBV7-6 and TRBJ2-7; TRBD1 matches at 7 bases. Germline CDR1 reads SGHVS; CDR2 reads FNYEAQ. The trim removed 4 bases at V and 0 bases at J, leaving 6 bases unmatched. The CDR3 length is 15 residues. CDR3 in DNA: TGTGCCAGCAGCTCGCTGGACAGGAACTCCTACGAGCAGTACTTC. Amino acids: CASSSLDRNSYEQYF. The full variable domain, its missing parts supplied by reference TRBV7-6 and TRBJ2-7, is GAGVSQSPRYKVTKRGQDVALRCDPISGHVSLYWYRQALGQGPEFLTYFNYEAQQDKSGLPNDRFSAERPEGSISTLTIQRTEQRDSAMYRCASSSLDRNSYEQYFGPGTRLTVT.

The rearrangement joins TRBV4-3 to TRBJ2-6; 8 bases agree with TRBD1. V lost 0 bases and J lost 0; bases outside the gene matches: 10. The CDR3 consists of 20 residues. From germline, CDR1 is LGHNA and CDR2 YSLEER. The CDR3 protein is CASSQDLETGVGSGANVLTF. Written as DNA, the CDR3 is TGCGCCAGCAGCCAAGATCTAGAGACAGGGGTAGGCTCTGGGGCCAACGTCCTGACTTTC.

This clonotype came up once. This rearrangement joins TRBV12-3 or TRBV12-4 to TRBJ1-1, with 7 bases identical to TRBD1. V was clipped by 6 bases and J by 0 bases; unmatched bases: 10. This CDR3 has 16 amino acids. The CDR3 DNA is TGTGCCAGCAGCTACGACAGGGAACACATGAACACTGAAGCTTTCTTT. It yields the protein CASSYDREHMNTEAFF.

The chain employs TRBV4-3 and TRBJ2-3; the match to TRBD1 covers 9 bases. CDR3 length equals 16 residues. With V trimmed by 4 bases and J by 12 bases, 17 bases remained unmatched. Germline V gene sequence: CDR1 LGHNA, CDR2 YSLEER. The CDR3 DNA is TGCGCCAGCAGCCCGCAGACAGGGGGGGCACAGCGTACCCAGTATTTT. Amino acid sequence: CASSPQTGGAQRTQYF.

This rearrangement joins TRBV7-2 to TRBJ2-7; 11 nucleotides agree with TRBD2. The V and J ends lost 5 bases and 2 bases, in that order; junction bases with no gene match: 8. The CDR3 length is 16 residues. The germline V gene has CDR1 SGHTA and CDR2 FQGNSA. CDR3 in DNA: TGTGCCAGCAGCACCCTTACTAGCGGGGGACCCTACGAGCAGTACTTC. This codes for CASSTLTSGGPYEQYF.

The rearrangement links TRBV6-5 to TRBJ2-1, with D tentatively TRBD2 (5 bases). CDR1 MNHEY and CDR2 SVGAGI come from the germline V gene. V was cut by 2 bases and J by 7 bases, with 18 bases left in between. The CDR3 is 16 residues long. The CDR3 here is CASSYRAEGSLNEQFF. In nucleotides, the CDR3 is TGTGCCAGCAGTTACAGGGCGGAAGGGAGCCTGAATGAGCAGTTCTTC.